Below, one TCR beta chain is given with its context. These data come from a study of radiotherapy plus CTLA-4 blockade in lung cancer. The CDR3 contains 13 residues. Germline CDR1 SGHRS, CDR2 YFSETQ. V lost 2 bases and J 1 base, leaving 6 bases between the germline ends. Profiled with immunoSEQ multiplex PCR; TCRdb holds only in-frame clones, not every one. The sample gives approximately 100,000 clones, around 85% of which show up once; 2% to 3% is in the top ten. The chain is built from TRBV5-1 and TRBJ2-5; D perhaps matches TRBD1 (5 bases). Specimen: peripheral blood, collected from a patient treated with radiotherapy plus ipilimumab. The sequence was collected from a human donor with non-small cell lung cancer that progressed on radiotherapy plus ipilimumab. Some clones in this sample may be carry-over from other donors' samples. CDR3: CASSLQVQETQYF. The CDR3, as DNA: TGCGCCAGCAGCTTACAGGTCCAAGAGACCCAGTACTTC.